The clone carrying this TCR beta chain was detected only a few times. Its antigen remains unidentified. Via MiXCR, TCRdb re-called the reads, giving one row per CDR3 protein. The sample lists 110,000 or so distinct CDR3 sequences, roughly 30% occurring once. This record comes from a study of T cell repertoires in cytomegalovirus infection. Looking at the study overall: As its CMV epitopes, the study selected recently identified HLA-C-restricted and well-studied HLA-B-restricted targets.

Germline V lookup: CDR1 SGHTA, CDR2 FQGNSA. The CDR3 runs to 15 residues. Trimming pared 2 bases from V and 2 bases from J, leaving 13 bases between. The sample in question was CD8+ T cells from cultured PBMCs, obtained from culture after CMV antigen stimulation. This clonotype originated in a human donor in good health (CMV status not recorded). Some clones in this sample may be carry-over from other donors' samples. The V and J genes are TRBV7-2 and TRBJ2-7; no definite D call. The CDR3 here is CASSLSFGITYEQYF. As DNA, the CDR3 is TGTGCCAGCAGCTTATCGTTTGGGATCACCTACGAGCAGTACTTC.